This entry is about one T cell receptor beta chain. This entry is derived from a study of blood T cell repertoires in COVID-19. Overall study context: T cells, B-cell-depleted T cells, or PBMCs supplied cDNA or gDNA.

The V gene lost 5 bases and the J gene lost 3 bases, with 14 bases spanning the gap. Looked up from germline, CDR1 is SEHNR and CDR2 is FQNEAQ (reference sequence). This CDR3 has 14 residues. Study processing details: Reference gene primer amplification gave estimated nucleated cell counts. The repertoire was sequenced with immunoSEQ multiplex PCR; TCRdb's copy has only in-frame clones and lacks some. That table is the source of V, J and clone size, and D and trimming were worked out from the DNA. Of roughly 200,000 clones listed, approximately 87% are singletons. This TCR derives from a man in his sixties who had recovered from COVID-19. This chain uses TRBV7-9 with TRBJ2-7, with D perhaps matching TRBD2 (6 bases). Material: peripheral blood. The CDR3 protein is CASSAPGGLYEQYF. In DNA form, the CDR3 reads TGTGCCAGCAGCGCCCCCGGGGGACTCTACGAGCAGTACTTC.